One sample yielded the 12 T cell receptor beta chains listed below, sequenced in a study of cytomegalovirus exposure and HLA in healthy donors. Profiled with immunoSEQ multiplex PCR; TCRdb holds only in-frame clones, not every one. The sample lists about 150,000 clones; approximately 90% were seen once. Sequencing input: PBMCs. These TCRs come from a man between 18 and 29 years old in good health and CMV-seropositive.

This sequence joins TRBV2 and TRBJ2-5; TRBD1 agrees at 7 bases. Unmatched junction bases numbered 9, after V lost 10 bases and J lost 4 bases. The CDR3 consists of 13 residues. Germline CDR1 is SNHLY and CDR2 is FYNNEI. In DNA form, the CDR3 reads TGTGCCACCATCGACAGGGACGGAGAGACCCAGTACTTC. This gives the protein CATIDRDGETQYF. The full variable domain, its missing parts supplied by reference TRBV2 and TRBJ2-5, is EPEVTQTPSHQVTQMGQEVILRCVPISNHLYFYWYRQILGQKVEFLVSFYNNEISEKSEIFDDQFSVERPDGSNFTLKIRSTKLEDSAMYFCATIDRDGETQYFGPGTRLLVL.

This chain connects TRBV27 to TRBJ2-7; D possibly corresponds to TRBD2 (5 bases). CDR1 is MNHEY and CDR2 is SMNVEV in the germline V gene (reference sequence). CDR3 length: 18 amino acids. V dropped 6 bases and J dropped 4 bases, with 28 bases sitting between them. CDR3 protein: CASSPRGGSSFSLYEQYF. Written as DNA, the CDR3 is TGTGCCAGCAGCCCCCGCGGAGGCTCCTCTTTCTCCCTTTACGAGCAGTACTTC.

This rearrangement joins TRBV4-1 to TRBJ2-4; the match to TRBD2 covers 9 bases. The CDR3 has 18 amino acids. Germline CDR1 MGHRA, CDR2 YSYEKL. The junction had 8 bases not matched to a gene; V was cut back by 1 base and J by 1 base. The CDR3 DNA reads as TGCGCCAGCAGCCAAGGGAGTCAGCGGGGGGCGGCCAAAAACATTCAGTACTTC. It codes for CASSQGSQRGAAKNIQYF.

This CDR3 is CASSVPSGGAADEQFF. Here the CDR3 DNA reads TGTGCCAGCAGCGTACCTAGCGGGGGTGCCGCCGATGAGCAGTTCTTC. The chain carries TRBV9 and TRBJ2-1, with TRBD2 identical over 10 bases. The germline V gene has CDR1 SGDLS and CDR2 YYNGEE. This CDR3 is 16 amino acids long. After removal of 1 base from V and 8 bases from J, the junction contained 9 bases not matched to a gene.

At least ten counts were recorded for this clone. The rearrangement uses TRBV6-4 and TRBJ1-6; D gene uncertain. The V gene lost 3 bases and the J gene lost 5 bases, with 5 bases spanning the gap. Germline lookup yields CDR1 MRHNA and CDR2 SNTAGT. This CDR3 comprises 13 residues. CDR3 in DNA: TGTGCCAGCAGTGAACAGAATAATTCACCCCTCCACTTT. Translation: CASSEQNNSPLHF.

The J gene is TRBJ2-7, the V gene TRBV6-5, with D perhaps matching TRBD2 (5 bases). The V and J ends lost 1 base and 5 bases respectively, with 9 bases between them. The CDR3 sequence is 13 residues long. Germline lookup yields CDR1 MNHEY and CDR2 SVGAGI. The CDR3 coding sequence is TGTGCCAGCAGTTACTTCCGGGGTGACGAGCAGTACTTC. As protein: CASSYFRGDEQYF.

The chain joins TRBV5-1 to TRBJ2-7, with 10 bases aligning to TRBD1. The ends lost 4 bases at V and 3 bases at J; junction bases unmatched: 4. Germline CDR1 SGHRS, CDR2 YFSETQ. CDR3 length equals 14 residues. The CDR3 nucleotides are TGCGCCAGCAGCCCGGGACAGGGGAACTACGAGCAGTACTTC. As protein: CASSPGQGNYEQYF. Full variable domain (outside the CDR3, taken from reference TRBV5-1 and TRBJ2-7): KAGVTQTPRYLIKTRGQQVTLSCSPISGHRSVSWYQQTPGQGLQFLFEYFSETQRNKGNFPGRFSGRQFSNSRSEMNVSTLELGDSALYLCASSPGQGNYEQYFGPGTRLTVT.

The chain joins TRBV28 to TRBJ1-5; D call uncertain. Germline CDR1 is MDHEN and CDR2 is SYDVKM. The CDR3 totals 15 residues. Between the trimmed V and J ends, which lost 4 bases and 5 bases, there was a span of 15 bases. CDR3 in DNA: TGTGCCAGCAGTTCCATCCAGGCGGGGTATCAGCCCCAGCATTTT. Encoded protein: CASSSIQAGYQPQHF.

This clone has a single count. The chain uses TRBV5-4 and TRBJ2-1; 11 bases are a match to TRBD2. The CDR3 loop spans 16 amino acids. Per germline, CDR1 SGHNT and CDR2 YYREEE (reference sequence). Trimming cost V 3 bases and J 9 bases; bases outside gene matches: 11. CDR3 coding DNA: TGTGCCAGCAGCTCGATCATAGCGGGGGGGCCAGGTGAGCAGTTCTTC. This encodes CASSSIIAGGPGEQFF.

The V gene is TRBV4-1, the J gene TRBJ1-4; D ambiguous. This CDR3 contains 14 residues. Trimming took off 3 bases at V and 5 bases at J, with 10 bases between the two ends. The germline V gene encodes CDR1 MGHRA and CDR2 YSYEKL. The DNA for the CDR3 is TGCGCCAGCAGCCATGGTGCAGCGAATGAAAAACTGTTTTTT. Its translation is CASSHGAANEKLFF.

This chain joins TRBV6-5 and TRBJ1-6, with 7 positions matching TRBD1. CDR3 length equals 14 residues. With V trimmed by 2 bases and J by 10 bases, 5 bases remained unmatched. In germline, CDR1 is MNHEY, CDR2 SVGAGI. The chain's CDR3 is CASSYRQGGSPLHF. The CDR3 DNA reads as TGTGCCAGCAGTTACCGACAGGGCGGCTCACCCCTCCACTTT.

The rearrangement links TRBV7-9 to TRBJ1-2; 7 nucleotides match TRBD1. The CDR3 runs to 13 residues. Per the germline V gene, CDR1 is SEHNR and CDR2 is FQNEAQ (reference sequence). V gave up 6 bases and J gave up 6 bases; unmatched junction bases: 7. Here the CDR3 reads CASSRTGDNGYTF. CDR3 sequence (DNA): TGTGCCAGCAGTAGAACAGGGGACAATGGCTACACCTTC. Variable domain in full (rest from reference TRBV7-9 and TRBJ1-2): DTGVSQNPRHKITKRGQNVTFRCDPISEHNRLYWYRQTLGQGPEFLTYFQNEAQLEKSRLLSDRFSAERPKGSFSTLEIQRTEQGDSAMYLCASSRTGDNGYTFGSGTRLTVV.